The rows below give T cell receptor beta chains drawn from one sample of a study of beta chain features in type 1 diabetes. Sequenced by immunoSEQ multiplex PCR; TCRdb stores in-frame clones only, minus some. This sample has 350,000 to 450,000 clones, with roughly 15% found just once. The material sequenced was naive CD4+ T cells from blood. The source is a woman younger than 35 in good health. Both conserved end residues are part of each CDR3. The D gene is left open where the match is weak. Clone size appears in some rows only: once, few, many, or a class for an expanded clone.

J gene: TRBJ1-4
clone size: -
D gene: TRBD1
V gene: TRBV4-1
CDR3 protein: CASSPGTGYEKLFF
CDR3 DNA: TGCGCCAGCAGCCCCGGGACAGGCTACGAAAAACTGTTTTTT

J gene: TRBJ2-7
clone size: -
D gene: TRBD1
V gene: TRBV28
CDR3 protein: CASSRTGASYEQYF
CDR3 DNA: TGTGCCAGCAGCAGGACAGGGGCCTCCTACGAGCAGTACTTC

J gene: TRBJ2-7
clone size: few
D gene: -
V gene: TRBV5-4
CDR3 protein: CASSINGASYEQYF
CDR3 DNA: TGTGCCAGCAGCATCAATGGAGCCTCCTACGAGCAGTACTTC

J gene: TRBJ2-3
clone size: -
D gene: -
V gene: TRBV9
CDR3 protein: CASSSLPRTHSTDTQYF
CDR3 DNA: TGTGCCAGCAGCTCACTTCCCAGGACACATAGCACAGATACGCAGTATTTT

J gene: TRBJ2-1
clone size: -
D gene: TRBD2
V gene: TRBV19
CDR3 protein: CASRTGKTSGRFDEQFF
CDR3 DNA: TGTGCCAGCAGGACAGGGAAGACTAGCGGGCGTTTTGATGAGCAGTTCTTC

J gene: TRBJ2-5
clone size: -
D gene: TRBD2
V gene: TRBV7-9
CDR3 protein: CASSTRGSEWETQYF
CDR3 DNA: TGTGCCAGCAGCACCCGCGGGAGCGAGTGGGAGACCCAGTACTTC

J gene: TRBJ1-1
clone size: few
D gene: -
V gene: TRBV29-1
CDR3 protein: CSGGDLPTEAFF
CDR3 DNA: TGCAGCGGCGGGGACCTCCCCACTGAAGCTTTCTTT

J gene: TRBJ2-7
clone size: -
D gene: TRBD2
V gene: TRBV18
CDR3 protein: CASSPGTSGSYEQYF
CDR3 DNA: TGTGCCAGCTCACCGGGGACTAGCGGGAGCTACGAGCAGTACTTC

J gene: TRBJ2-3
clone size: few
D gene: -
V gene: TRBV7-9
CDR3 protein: CASSLTETDTQYF
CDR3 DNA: TGTGCCAGCAGCTTAACGGAGACAGATACGCAGTATTTT

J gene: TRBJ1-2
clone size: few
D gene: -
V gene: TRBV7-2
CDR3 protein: CASSLPTELYGYTF
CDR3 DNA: TGTGCCAGCAGCTTACCTACAGAGCTCTATGGCTACACCTTC

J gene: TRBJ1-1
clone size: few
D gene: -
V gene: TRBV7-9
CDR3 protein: CASSPGVWTEAFF
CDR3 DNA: TGTGCCAGCAGCCCGGGGGTTTGGACTGAAGCTTTCTTT

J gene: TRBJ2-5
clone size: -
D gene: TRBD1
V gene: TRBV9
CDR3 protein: CASSEPTTGVQETQYF
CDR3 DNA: TGTGCCAGCAGCGAGCCGACGACAGGGGTACAGGAGACCCAGTACTTC

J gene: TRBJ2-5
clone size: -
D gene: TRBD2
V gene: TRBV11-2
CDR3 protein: CASSPYASGRAGWETQYF
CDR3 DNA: TGTGCCAGCAGCCCCTATGCTAGCGGGAGGGCCGGCTGGGAGACCCAGTACTTC

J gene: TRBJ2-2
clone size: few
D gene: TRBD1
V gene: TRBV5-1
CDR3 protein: CASSSLQGVGELFF
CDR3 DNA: TGCGCCAGCAGCTCCTTACAGGGGGTCGGGGAGCTGTTTTTT

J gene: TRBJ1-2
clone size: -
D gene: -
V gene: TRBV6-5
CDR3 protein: CASSYGGATPYGYTF
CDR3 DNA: TGTGCCAGCAGTTATGGGGGCGCGACGCCCTATGGCTACACCTTC

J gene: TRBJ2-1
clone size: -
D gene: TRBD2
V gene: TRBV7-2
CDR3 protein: CASRGGGRSSYNEQFF
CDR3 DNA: TGTGCCAGCAGGGGGGGAGGGAGGAGCTCCTACAATGAGCAGTTCTTC

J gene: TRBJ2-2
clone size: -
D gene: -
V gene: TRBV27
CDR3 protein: CASSRSGGTTGELFF
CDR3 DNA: TGTGCCAGCAGCCGAAGTGGCGGTACGACCGGGGAGCTGTTTTTT

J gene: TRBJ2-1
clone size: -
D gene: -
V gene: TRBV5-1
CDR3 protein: CASFESNEQFF
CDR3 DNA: TGCGCCAGCTTCGAGAGCAATGAGCAGTTCTTC

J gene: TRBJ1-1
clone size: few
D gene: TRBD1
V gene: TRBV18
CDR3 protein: CASSPRSTGRGMNTEAFF
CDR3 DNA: TGTGCCAGCTCACCACGGTCGACGGGCAGGGGGATGAACACTGAAGCTTTCTTT

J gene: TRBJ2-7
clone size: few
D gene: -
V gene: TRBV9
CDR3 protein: CASSVNAGSYEQYF
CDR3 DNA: TGTGCCAGCAGCGTAAATGCAGGGTCCTACGAGCAGTACTTC

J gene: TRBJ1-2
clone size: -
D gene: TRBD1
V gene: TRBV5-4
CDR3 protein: CASTEQGPPNYGYTF
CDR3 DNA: TGTGCCAGCACTGAACAGGGGCCTCCTAACTATGGCTACACCTTC

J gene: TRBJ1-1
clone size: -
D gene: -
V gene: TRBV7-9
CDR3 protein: CASSLEQSPAEAFF
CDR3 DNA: TGTGCCAGCAGCTTAGAACAGTCCCCCGCTGAAGCTTTCTTT

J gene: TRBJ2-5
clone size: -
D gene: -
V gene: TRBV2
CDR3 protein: CASSELRRGTQYF
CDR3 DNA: TGTGCCAGCAGTGAGCTCAGAAGGGGGACCCAGTACTTC

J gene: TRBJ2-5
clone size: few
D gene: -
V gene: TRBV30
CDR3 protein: CARQGRETQYF
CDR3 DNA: TGTGCCCGGCAGGGGCGTGAGACCCAGTACTTC

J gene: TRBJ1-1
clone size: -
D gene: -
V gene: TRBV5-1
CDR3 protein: CASSLADRENTEAFF
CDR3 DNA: TGCGCCAGCAGCTTGGCGGACAGAGAGAACACTGAAGCTTTCTTT

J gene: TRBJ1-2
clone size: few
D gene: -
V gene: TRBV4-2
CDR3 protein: CASSQDLGQIYGYTF
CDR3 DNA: TGTGCCAGCAGCCAAGATCTAGGACAAATCTATGGCTACACCTTC

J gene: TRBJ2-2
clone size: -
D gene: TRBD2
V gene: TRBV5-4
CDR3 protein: CASSQVISPPGRATGELFF
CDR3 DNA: TGTGCCAGCAGCCAAGTTATATCCCCGCCCGGGAGGGCCACCGGGGAGCTGTTTTTT

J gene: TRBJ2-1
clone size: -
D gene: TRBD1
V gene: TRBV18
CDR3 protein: CASSPDRAKQGQFF
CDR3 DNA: TGTGCCAGCTCACCAGACAGGGCCAAACAGGGGCAGTTCTTC

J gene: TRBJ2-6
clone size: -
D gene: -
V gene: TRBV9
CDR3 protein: CASSVVGGAGANVLTF
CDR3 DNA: TGTGCCAGCAGCGTAGTCGGGGGAGCTGGGGCCAACGTCCTGACTTTC

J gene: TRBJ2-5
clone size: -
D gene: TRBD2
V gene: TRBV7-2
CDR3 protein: CASSHTSGRRVETQYF
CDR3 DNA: TGTGCCAGCAGCCACACTAGCGGGAGGCGGGTAGAGACCCAGTACTTC

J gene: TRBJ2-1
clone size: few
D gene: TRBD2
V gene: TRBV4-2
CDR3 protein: CASSSGTRGNYNEQFF
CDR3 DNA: TGTGCCAGCAGCTCGGGGACTAGGGGAAACTACAATGAGCAGTTCTTC

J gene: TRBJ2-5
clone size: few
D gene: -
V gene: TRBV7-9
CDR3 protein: CASSLSSQETQYF
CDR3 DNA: TGTGCCAGCAGCTTGTCTAGCCAAGAGACCCAGTACTTC